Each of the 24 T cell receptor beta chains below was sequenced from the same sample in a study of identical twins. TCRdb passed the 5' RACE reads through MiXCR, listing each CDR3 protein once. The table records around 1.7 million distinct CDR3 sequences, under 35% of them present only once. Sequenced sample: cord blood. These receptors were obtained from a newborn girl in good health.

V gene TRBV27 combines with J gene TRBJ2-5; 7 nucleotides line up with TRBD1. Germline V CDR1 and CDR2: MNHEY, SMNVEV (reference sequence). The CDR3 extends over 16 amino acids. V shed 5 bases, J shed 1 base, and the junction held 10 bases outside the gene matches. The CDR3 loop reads CASSQPGQRFQETQYF. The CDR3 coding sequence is TGTGCCAGCAGTCAGCCGGGACAGAGATTCCAAGAGACCCAGTACTTC.

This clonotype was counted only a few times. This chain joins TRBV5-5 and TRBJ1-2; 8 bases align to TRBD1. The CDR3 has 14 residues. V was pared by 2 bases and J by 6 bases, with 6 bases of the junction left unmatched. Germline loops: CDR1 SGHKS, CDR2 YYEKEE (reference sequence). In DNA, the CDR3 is TGTGCCAGCAGCTTCGGACAGGGTTGGGATGGCTACACCTTC. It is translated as CASSFGQGWDGYTF. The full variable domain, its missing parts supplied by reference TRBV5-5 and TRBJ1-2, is DAGVTQSPTHLIKTRGQQVTLRCSPISGHKSVSWYQQVLGQGPQFIFQYYEKEERGRGNFPDRFSARQFPNYSSELNVNALLLGDSALYLCASSFGQGWDGYTFGSGTRLTVV.

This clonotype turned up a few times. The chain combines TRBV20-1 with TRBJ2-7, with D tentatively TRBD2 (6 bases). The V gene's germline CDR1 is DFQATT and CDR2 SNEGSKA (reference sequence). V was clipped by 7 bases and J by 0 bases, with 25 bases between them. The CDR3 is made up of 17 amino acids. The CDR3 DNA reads TGCAGTGGACTAGTGGAGAGCTCGATGATGAGCTCCTACGAGCAGTACTTC. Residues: CSGLVESSMMSSYEQYF.

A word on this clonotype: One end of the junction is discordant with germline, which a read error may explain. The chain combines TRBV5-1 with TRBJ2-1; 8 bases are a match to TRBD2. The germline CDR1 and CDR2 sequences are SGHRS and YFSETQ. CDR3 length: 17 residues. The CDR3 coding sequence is TGCGCCAGCAGCTTGGCCGGACTAGCAAGGCCCTACAATGTGCAGTTCTTC. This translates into CASSLAGLARPYNVQFF.

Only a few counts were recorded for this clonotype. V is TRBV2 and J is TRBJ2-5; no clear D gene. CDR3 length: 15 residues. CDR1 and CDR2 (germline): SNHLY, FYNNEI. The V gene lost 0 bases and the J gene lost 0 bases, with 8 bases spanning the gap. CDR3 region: CASSEALGYQETQYF. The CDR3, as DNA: TGTGCCAGCAGTGAAGCGCTTGGGTACCAAGAGACCCAGTACTTC.

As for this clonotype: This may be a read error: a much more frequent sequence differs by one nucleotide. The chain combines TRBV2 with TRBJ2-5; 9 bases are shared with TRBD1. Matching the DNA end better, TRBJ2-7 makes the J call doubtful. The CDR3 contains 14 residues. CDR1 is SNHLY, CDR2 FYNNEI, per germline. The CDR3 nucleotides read TGTGCCGGCAAACTGGACAGGGGACACTACGAGCAGTACTTC. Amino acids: CAGKLDRGHYEQYF.

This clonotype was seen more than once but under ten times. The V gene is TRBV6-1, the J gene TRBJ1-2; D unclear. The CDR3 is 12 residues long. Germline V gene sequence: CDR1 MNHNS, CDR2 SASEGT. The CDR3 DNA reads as TGTGCTACCAGATGGGAGGTTTTGGGCTACACCTTC. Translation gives CATRWEVLGYTF.

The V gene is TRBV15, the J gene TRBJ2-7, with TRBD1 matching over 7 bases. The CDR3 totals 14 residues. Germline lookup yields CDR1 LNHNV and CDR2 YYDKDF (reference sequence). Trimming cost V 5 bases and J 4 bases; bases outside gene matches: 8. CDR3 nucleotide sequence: TGTGCCACCAGCGTCCGGACAGGACTTTACGAGCAGTACTTC. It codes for CATSVRTGLYEQYF.

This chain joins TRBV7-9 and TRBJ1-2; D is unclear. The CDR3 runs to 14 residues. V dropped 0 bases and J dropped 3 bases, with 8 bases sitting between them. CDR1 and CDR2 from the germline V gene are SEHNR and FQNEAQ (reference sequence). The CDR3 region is CASSLALPDYGYTF. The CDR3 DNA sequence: TGTGCCAGCAGCTTAGCTCTGCCAGACTATGGCTACACCTTC. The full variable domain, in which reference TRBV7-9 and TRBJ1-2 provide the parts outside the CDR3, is DTGVSQNPRHKITKRGQNVTFRCDPISEHNRLYWYRQTLGQGPEFLTYFQNEAQLEKSRLLSDRFSAERPKGSFSTLEIQRTEQGDSAMYLCASSLALPDYGYTFGSGTRLTVV.

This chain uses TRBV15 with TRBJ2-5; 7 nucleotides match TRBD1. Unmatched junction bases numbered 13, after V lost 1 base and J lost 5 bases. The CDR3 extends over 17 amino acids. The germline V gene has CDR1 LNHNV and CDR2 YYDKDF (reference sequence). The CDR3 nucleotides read TGTGCCACCAGCAGAGCCCTTAACAGGGGCTTGAAGGAGACCCAGTACTTC. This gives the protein CATSRALNRGLKETQYF.

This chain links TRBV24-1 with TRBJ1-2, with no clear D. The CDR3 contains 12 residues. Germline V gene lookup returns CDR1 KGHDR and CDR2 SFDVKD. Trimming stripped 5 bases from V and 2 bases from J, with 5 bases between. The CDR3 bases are TGTGCCACCAGTGTGGACAACTATGGCTACACCTTC. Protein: CATSVDNYGYTF.

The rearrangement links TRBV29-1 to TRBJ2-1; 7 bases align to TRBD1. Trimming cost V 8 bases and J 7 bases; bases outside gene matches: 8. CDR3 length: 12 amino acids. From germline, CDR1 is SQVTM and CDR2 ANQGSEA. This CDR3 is CSTTGSGNEQFF. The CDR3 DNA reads TGCAGCACGACAGGGTCGGGAAATGAGCAGTTCTTC.

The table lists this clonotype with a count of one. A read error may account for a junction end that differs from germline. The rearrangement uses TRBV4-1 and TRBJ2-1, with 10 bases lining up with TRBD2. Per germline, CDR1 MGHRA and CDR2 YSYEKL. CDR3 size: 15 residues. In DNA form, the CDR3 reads TGCGCCAGCAGCCAAGGTAGCGGGGGGAACAATGGGCAGTTCTTC. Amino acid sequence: CASSQGSGGNNGQFF.

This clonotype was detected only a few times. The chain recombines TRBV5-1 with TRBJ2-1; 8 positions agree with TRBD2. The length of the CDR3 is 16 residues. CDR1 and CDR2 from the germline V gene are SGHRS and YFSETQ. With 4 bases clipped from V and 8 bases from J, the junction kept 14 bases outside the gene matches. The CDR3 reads CASSPTPSGSMYEQFF. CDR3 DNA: TGCGCCAGCAGCCCCACCCCTAGCGGGTCTATGTATGAGCAGTTCTTC.

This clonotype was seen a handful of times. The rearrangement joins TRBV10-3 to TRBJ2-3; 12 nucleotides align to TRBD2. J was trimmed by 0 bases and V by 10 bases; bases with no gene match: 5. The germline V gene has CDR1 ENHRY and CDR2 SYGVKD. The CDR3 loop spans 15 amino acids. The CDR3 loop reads CATLTSGRSTDTQYF. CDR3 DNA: TGTGCCACCCTGACTAGCGGGAGAAGCACAGATACGCAGTATTTT.

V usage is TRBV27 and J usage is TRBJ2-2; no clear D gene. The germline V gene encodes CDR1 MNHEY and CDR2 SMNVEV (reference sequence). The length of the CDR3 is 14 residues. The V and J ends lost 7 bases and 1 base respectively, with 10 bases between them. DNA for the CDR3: TGTGCCAGCAACGCCGCAGGGAACACCGGGGAGCTGTTTTTT. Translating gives CASNAAGNTGELFF.

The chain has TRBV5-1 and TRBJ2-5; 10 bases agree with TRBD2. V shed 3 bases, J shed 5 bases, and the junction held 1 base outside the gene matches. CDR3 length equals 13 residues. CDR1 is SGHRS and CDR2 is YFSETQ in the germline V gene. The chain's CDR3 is CASSWGLAETQYF. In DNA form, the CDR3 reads TGCGCCAGCAGCTGGGGACTAGCGGAGACCCAGTACTTC.

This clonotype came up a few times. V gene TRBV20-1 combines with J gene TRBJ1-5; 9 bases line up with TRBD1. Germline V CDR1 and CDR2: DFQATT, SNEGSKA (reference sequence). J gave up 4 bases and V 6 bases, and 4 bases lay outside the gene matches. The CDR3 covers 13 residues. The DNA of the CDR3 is TGCAGTGCCGCCGGGACAGGGAATCAGCCCCAGCATTTT. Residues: CSAAGTGNQPQHF.

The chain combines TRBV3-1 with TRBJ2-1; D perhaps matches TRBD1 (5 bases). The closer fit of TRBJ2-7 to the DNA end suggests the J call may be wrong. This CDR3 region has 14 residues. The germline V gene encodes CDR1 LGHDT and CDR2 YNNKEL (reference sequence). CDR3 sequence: CASSQDAGYNEQYF. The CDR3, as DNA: TGTGCCAGCAGCCAAGATGCAGGGTACAATGAGCAGTACTTC.

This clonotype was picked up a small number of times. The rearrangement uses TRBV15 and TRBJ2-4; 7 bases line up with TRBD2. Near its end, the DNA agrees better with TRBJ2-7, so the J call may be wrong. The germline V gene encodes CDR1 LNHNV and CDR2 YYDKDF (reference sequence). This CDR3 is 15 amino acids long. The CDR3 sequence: CATSRVPGGGYEQYF. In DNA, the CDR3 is TGTGCCACCAGCAGAGTTCCGGGAGGCGGTTACGAGCAGTACTTC.

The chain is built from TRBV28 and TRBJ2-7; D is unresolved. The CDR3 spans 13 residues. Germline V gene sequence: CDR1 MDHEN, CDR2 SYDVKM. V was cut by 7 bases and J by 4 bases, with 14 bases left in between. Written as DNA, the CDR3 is TGTGCCAGCACCGGGCTGCCTGTTTACGAGCAGTACTTC. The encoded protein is CASTGLPVYEQYF.

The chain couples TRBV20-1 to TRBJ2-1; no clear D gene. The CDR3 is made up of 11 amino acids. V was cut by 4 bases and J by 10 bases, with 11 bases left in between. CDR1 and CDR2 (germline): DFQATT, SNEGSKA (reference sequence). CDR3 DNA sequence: TGCAGTGCTATAGTGCGGTGGGAGCAGTTCTTC. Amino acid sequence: CSAIVRWEQFF.

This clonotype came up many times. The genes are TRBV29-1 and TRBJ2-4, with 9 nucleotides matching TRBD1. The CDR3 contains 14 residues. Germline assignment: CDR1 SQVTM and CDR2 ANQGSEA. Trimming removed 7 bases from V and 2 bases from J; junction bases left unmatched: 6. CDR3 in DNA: TGCAGCGCCCTGGACAGGGGTTCCAAAAACATTCAGTACTTC. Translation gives CSALDRGSKNIQYF.

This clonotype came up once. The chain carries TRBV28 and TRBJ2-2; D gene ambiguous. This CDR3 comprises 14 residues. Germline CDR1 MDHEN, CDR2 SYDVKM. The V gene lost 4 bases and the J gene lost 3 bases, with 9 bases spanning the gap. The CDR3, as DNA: TGTGCCAGCAGTTCCCCCCCCCACACCGGGGAGCTGTTTTTT. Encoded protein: CASSSPPHTGELFF. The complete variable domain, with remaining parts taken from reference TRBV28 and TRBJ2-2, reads DVKVTQSSRYLVKRTGEKVFLECVQDMDHENMFWYRQDPGLGLRLIYFSYDVKMKEKGDIPEGYSVSREKKERFSLILESASTNQTSMYLCASSSPPHTGELFFGEGSRLTVL.